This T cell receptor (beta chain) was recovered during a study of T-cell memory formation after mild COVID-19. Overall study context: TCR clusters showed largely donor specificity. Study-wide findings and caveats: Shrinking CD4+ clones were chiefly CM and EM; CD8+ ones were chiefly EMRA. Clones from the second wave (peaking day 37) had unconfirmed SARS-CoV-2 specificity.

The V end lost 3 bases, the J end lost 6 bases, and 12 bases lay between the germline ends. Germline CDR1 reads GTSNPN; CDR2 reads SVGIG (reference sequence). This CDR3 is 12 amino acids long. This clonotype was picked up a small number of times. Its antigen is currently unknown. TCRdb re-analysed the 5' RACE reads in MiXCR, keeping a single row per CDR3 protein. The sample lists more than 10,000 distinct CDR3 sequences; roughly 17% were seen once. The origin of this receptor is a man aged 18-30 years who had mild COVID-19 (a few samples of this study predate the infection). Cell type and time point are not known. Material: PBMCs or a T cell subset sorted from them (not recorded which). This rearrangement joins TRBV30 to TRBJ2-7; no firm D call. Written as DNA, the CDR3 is TGTGCCTGGAGCCCCCCCTCCGGCGAGCAGTACTTC. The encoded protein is CAWSPPSGEQYF.